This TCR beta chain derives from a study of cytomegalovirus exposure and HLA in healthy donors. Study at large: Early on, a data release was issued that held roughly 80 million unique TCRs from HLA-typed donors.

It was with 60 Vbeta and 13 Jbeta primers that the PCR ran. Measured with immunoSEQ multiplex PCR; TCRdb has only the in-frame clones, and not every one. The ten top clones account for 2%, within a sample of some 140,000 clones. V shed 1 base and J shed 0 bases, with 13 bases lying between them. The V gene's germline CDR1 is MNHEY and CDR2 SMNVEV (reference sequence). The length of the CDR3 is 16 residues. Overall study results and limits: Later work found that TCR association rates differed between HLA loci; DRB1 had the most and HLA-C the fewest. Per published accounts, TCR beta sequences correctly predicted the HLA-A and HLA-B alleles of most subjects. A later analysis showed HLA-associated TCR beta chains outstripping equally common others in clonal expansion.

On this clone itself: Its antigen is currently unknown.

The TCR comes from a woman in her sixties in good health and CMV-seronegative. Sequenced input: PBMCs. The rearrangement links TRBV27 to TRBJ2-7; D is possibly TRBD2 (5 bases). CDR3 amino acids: CASSLLSSEGSYEQYF. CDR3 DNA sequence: TGTGCCAGCAGTTTATTGAGTAGCGAGGGCTCCTACGAGCAGTACTTC.